This T cell receptor beta chain was recorded in a study of Ad26.COV2.S vaccination and SARS-CoV-2 variants. Study-wide results and limits: People who got the vaccine or the placebo had similar non-spike TCR breadth.

Note on this clone: Its antigen is unknown.

TCRdb's copy holds only in-frame clones and misses some; the assay was immunoSEQ multiplex PCR. This sample has hundreds of thousands of clones, with roughly 90% found just once. Specified treatment: some 20 received Ad26.COV2.S at low or high dose, single or two shots; roughly 5 received placebo; per-sample allocation not given. Sampling was done on day 63 after the first vaccine or placebo injection. The source is a person aged 18-60 years who received the Ad26.COV2.S COVID-19 vaccine or a placebo. The sequences come from peripheral blood, collected in a trial of Ad26.COV2.S vaccine versus placebo.

CDR3 in DNA: TGTGCCAGCAGCCTCCCAGGACCCAATGAGCAGTTCTTC. Its protein is CASSLPGPNEQFF. The chain links TRBV7-9 to TRBJ2-1; D uncertain. V was pared by 5 bases and J by 6 bases, with 11 bases between. The CDR3 consists of 13 residues. Germline loops: CDR1 SEHNR, CDR2 FQNEAQ (reference sequence).